At least ten counts were recorded for the clone carrying this TCR beta chain. The data derive from a study of response to subunit inactivated influenza vaccine. TCRdb redid the calling of the RT-PCR reads with MiXCR, one entry per CDR3 protein. This sample yields hundreds of thousands of distinct CDR3 sequences, of which more than 15% are seen a single time; roughly 11% belongs to the top ten. With 3 bases removed from V and 0 bases from J, the gap between germline ends came to 9 bases. Germline CDR1 reads SEHNR; CDR2 reads FQNEAQ (reference sequence). The CDR3 is 15 residues long. This specimen consisted of PBMCs from blood, obtained 11 to 12 days after vaccination. The chain employs TRBV7-9 and TRBJ2-1; D gene unclear. The receptor's source is a man aged 45-65 years who received an inactivated influenza vaccine. CDR3 nucleotides: TGTGCCAGCAGCTTTGCGGCGACCTCCTACAATGAGCAGTTCTTC. This codes for CASSFAATSYNEQFF.